Listed here is a single TCR beta chain. The sample belongs to a study of shared clonotypes between healthy human individuals. Generated by immunoSEQ multiplex PCR, the TCRdb table keeps only in-frame clones and is missing some. The sample contains nearly 1 million clones, roughly 72% of which appear only once. The clonotype originates from a man between 18 and 29 years old in good health. The source material was memory CD4+ T cells sorted from blood. Regarding subset: CD45RA-negative fraction.

CDR3 DNA sequence: TGCGCCAGCAGCTTGTTAACTAGCGGGGGGACCGGGGAGCTGTTTTTT. This gives the protein CASSLLTSGGTGELFF. This sequence joins TRBV5-1 and TRBJ2-2; 12 bases are shared with TRBD2. Looked up from germline, CDR1 is SGHRS and CDR2 is YFSETQ. The CDR3 runs to 16 residues. Unmatched junction bases numbered 3, after V lost 1 base and J lost 5 bases.